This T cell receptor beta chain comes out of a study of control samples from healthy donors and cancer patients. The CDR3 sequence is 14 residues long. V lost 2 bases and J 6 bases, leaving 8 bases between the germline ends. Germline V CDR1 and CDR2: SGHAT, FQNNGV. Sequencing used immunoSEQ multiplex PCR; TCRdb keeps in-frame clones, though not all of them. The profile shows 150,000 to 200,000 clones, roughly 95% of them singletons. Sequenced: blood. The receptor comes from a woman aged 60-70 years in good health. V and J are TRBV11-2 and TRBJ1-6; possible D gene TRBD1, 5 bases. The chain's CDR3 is CASSLQGGNSPLHF. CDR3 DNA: TGTGCCAGCAGCTTACAGGGAGGTAATTCACCCCTCCACTTT.